The clone carrying this TCR beta chain was detected once. No antigen is known for it. This entry comes from a study of OX40 agonist ivuxolimab in advanced cancers. Broader study findings: More expanded clones were found, on average, in CD8+ than in CD4+ T cells. There were also nonresponders showing low normalized T-cell clonal expansion.

Baseline, cycle 4 day 1, and cycle 7 day 1 were the blood sampling points. The CDR3 runs to 14 residues. The V gene's germline CDR1 is SGHRS and CDR2 YFSETQ. Unmatched junction bases numbered 5, after V lost 2 bases and J lost 3 bases. The table came from immunoSEQ multiplex PCR; TCRdb's copy has only in-frame clones and leaves some out. The sample records some 63,000 clones, about 90% being singletons. Sequenced here: CD4+ or CD8+ T cells sorted from blood, sampled in a trial of the OX40 agonist ivuxolimab. The clonotype comes from an adult with an advanced solid tumor such as melanoma, head and neck, liver or kidney cancer. J is TRBJ2-7 and V is TRBV5-1; 7 positions match TRBD1. The CDR3 DNA follows: TGCGCCAGCAGCTTTGGCCAGGGGGACTACGAGCAGTACTTC. It specifies CASSFGQGDYEQYF. The full variable domain, completed using reference TRBV5-1 and TRBJ2-7, is KAGVTQTPRYLIKTRGQQVTLSCSPISGHRSVSWYQQTPGQGLQFLFEYFSETQRNKGNFPGRFSGRQFSNSRSEMNVSTLELGDSALYLCASSFGQGDYEQYFGPGTRLTVT.